These 7 T cell receptor beta chains were all obtained from the same sample, sequenced in a study of blood T cell repertoires in COVID-19. Data came from immunoSEQ multiplex PCR; TCRdb stores just in-frame clones and leaves some out. The sample carries around 94,000 clones, more than 85% recorded once. The source material was peripheral blood. All receptors come from a man aged 18 to 30 with acute or convalescent COVID-19.

V usage is TRBV18 and J usage is TRBJ1-5, with TRBD1 matching 8 bases. Germline V lookup: CDR1 KGHSH, CDR2 LQKENI. V trimming: 3 bases; J trimming: 7 bases; junction bases outside the gene matches: 8. The CDR3 runs to 15 residues. CDR3: CASSPQGAGNQPQHF. In DNA, the CDR3 is TGTGCCAGCTCACCGCAGGGGGCAGGGAACCAGCCCCAGCATTTT.

This clone was picked up one time. The chain is built from TRBV7-9 and TRBJ1-2; 7 nucleotides match TRBD1. J was trimmed by 3 bases and V by 5 bases; bases with no gene match: 6. The germline V gene encodes CDR1 SEHNR and CDR2 FQNEAQ (reference sequence). The CDR3 contains 14 residues. The CDR3 region is CASSQTGYDYGYTF. Written as DNA, the CDR3 is TGTGCCAGCAGCCAGACAGGGTACGACTATGGCTACACCTTC. Combining the CDR3 with reference TRBV7-9 and TRBJ1-2 gives the whole variable domain DTGVSQNPRHKITKRGQNVTFRCDPISEHNRLYWYRQTLGQGPEFLTYFQNEAQLEKSRLLSDRFSAERPKGSFSTLEIQRTEQGDSAMYLCASSQTGYDYGYTFGSGTRLTVV.

The chain's CDR3 is CATVGGSGAFF. The DNA for the CDR3 is TGTGCCACCGTGGGGGGGTCCGGAGCTTTCTTT. V gene TRBV24-1 combines with J gene TRBJ1-1; a weak D match, TRBD1 (5 bases). V lost 9 bases and J 10 bases, leaving 14 bases between the germline ends. Germline values: CDR1 KGHDR, CDR2 SFDVKD. CDR3 length: 11 residues.

J is TRBJ1-2 and V is TRBV5-4, with D possibly being TRBD1 (5 bases). Germline V CDR1 and CDR2: SGHNT, YYREEE (reference sequence). The CDR3 loop spans 13 amino acids. V lost 0 bases and J 5 bases, leaving 8 bases between the germline ends. DNA for the CDR3: TGTGCCAGCAGCTTGGCGGGGGGGTATGGCTACACCTTC. Residues: CASSLAGGYGYTF. Variable domain in full (rest from reference TRBV5-4 and TRBJ1-2): ETGVTQSPTHLIKTRGQQVTLRCSSQSGHNTVSWYQQALGQGPQFIFQYYREEENGRGNFPPRFSGLQFPNYSSELNVNALELDDSALYLCASSLAGGYGYTFGSGTRLTVV.

V and J are TRBV30 and TRBJ2-2; D is possibly TRBD1 (6 bases). The CDR3 spans 13 residues. V was cut by 4 bases and J by 4 bases, with 10 bases left in between. Per germline, CDR1 GTSNPN and CDR2 SVGIG (reference sequence). The CDR3 spells CAWTSGVTGELFF. The CDR3 nucleotides read TGTGCCTGGACTTCAGGGGTCACCGGGGAGCTGTTTTTT.

The rearrangement uses TRBV9 and TRBJ1-2; possibly TRBD1 for D (5 bases). The CDR3 extends over 14 amino acids. The germline gives CDR1 SGDLS, CDR2 YYNGEE. V lost 4 bases to trimming and J lost 2 bases, with 12 bases between them. This CDR3 is CASSPSGGNYGYTF. The CDR3 region has the DNA TGTGCCAGCAGCCCATCGGGGGGGAACTATGGCTACACCTTC.

This clone was counted a few times. This chain links TRBV2 with TRBJ2-7; a weak D match, TRBD2 (5 bases). The CDR3 is made up of 14 amino acids. Trimming cost V 4 bases and J 0 bases, with 10 bases left between them. CDR1 is SNHLY, CDR2 FYNNEI, per germline. The CDR3 sequence is CASSVSGSSYEQYF. The CDR3 bases are TGTGCCAGCAGTGTCTCGGGATCCTCCTACGAGCAGTACTTC.